The 29 T cell receptor beta chains below come from one sample, sequenced in a study of T cells in localized non-small cell lung cancer. Sequencing was performed with immunoSEQ multiplex PCR; in TCRdb, only in-frame clones are kept and a portion is missing. The sample has about 27,000 clones, about 85% seen once. The sample was peripheral blood, taken before any cancer treatment. The receptors derive from a female donor at least 60 years old with stage II squamous cell lung carcinoma.

This clone has only one observation. V is TRBV30 and J is TRBJ2-5, with D tentatively TRBD2 (6 bases). V lost 1 base to trimming and J lost 3 bases, with 9 bases between them. From germline, CDR1 is GTSNPN and CDR2 SVGIG (reference sequence). CDR3 size: 13 residues. The CDR3 DNA follows: TGTGCCTGGAGTGGGGTAGCGGAAGAGACCCAGTACTTC. The encoded protein is CAWSGVAEETQYF.

This clone was observed a few times. The V gene is TRBV30, the J gene TRBJ1-1; D is uncertain. This CDR3 has 12 residues. V was pared by 1 base and J by 1 base, with 4 bases between. Germline V gene sequence: CDR1 GTSNPN, CDR2 SVGIG (reference sequence). The CDR3 spells CAWSEQNTEAFF. The CDR3 DNA sequence: TGTGCCTGGAGTGAACAGAACACTGAAGCTTTCTTT.

This clone is classed as large. J is TRBJ1-2 and V is TRBV27; 8 bases line up with TRBD1. This CDR3 region has 14 residues. J gave up 2 bases and V 5 bases, and 4 bases lay outside the gene matches. Germline V gives CDR1 MNHEY, CDR2 SMNVEV (reference sequence). The CDR3 sequence is CASSVQGANYGYTF. CDR3 DNA sequence: TGTGCCAGCAGTGTGCAGGGGGCAAACTATGGCTACACCTTC.

The chain links TRBV28 to TRBJ2-2, with 12 bases matching TRBD2. The CDR3 spans 16 residues. CDR1 is MDHEN and CDR2 is SYDVKM in the germline V gene. V lost 5 bases to trimming and J lost 4 bases; unmatched junction nucleotides: 5. CDR3 nucleotide sequence: TGTGCCAGCAGTCCACTAGCGGGGGGCAGCACCGGGGAGCTGTTTTTT. Its translation is CASSPLAGGSTGELFF.

The genes are TRBV6-5 and TRBJ2-2; D is perhaps TRBD1 or TRBD2 (5 bases each). The germline gives CDR1 MNHEY, CDR2 SVGAGI. The CDR3 is made up of 16 amino acids. V lost 2 bases and J 3 bases, leaving 13 bases between the germline ends. The CDR3 nucleotides read TGTGCCAGCAGTTACACTCCCGGGGCAGACACCGGGGAGCTGTTTTTT. It encodes CASSYTPGADTGELFF.

The chain carries TRBV5-4 and TRBJ1-2; TRBD1 matches 12 bases. Germline-derived CDR1 and CDR2 are SGHNT and YYREEE (reference sequence). This CDR3 has 16 amino acids. The V segment lost 5 bases and the J segment 4 bases; nucleotides outside the gene matches: 9. Here the CDR3 reads CASSPSGTGGFYGYTF. The CDR3 DNA sequence: TGTGCCAGCAGTCCCTCCGGGACAGGGGGCTTCTATGGCTACACCTTC.

The chain combines TRBV7-9 with TRBJ1-1; 8 nucleotides align to TRBD1. CDR3 length equals 17 residues. Per germline, CDR1 SEHNR and CDR2 FQNEAQ (reference sequence). Trimming at V came to 3 bases and at J to 1 base, leaving 10 bases not matched to a gene. The CDR3 sequence: CASSFGQGINRNTEAFF. As DNA, the CDR3 is TGTGCCAGCAGCTTCGGACAGGGCATTAATAGGAACACTGAAGCTTTCTTT. The variable domain in full, with the rest retrieved from reference TRBV7-9 and TRBJ1-1, is DTGVSQNPRHKITKRGQNVTFRCDPISEHNRLYWYRQTLGQGPEFLTYFQNEAQLEKSRLLSDRFSAERPKGSFSTLEIQRTEQGDSAMYLCASSFGQGINRNTEAFFGQGTRLTVV.

This chain joins TRBV5-4 and TRBJ2-3, with 8 nucleotides matching TRBD2. Trimming took 4 bases from V and 6 from J; bases not matched to a gene: 10. The CDR3 is 15 residues long. Germline assignment: CDR1 SGHNT and CDR2 YYREEE (reference sequence). CDR3 nucleotides: TGTGCCAGCAGCATGGGAGCCGGGGGGGCCGATACGCAGTATTTT. The encoded protein is CASSMGAGGADTQYF.

The chain uses TRBV6-6 and TRBJ2-7, with no clear D. The CDR3 totals 14 residues. V was pared by 6 bases and J by 9 bases, with 21 bases between. The germline V gene encodes CDR1 MNHNY and CDR2 SVGAGI (reference sequence). The CDR3 bases are TGTGCCAGCAGCCCAGCACCGGACCGTGCGCGGCAGTACTTC. This codes for CASSPAPDRARQYF.

J is TRBJ2-1 and V is TRBV5-1; D perhaps matches TRBD1 (6 bases). The CDR3 loop spans 14 amino acids. V was shortened by 2 bases and J by 10 bases, with 16 bases between the two germline ends. Germline loops: CDR1 SGHRS, CDR2 YFSETQ. Here the CDR3 reads CASSLTAGVQEQFF. The CDR3 bases are TGCGCCAGCAGCTTAACTGCAGGGGTCCAGGAGCAGTTCTTC.

This CDR3 is CASRPGTSGNHEQYF. The CDR3 nucleotides are TGTGCCAGCAGACCCGGGACTAGCGGGAACCACGAGCAGTACTTC. The chain carries TRBV6-5 and TRBJ2-7, with 13 bases identical to TRBD2. CDR1 and CDR2 (germline): MNHEY, SVGAGI. This CDR3 comprises 15 residues. The trim removed 6 bases at V and 5 bases at J, leaving 7 bases unmatched.

The chain combines TRBV7-2 with TRBJ1-2; maybe TRBD1 (5 bases). The CDR3 contains 14 residues. Per germline, CDR1 SGHTA and CDR2 FQGNSA. V was shortened by 0 bases and J by 4 bases, with 9 bases between the two germline ends. The CDR3 DNA follows: TGTGCCAGCAGCTTAGCTCAGGGAGGCTATGGCTACACCTTC. Its translation: CASSLAQGGYGYTF.

The rearrangement joins TRBV28 to TRBJ2-2; 9 bases agree with TRBD1. CDR1 MDHEN and CDR2 SYDVKM come from the germline V gene. Losses at the gene ends were 3 bases for V and 6 bases for J; bases not matched to a gene: 5. CDR3 length: 15 residues. The CDR3 sequence is CASSFQTGGAGELFF. DNA of the CDR3: TGTGCCAGCAGTTTCCAAACAGGGGGCGCCGGGGAGCTGTTTTTT.

The rearrangement links TRBV5-6 to TRBJ1-5; 7 nucleotides agree with TRBD1. The germline V gene has CDR1 SGHDT and CDR2 YYEEEE. This CDR3 is built from 13 residues. The ends lost 2 bases at V and 6 bases at J; junction bases unmatched: 2. For the CDR3, the DNA is TGTGCCAGCAGCTTAGCAGGGGGTCAGCCCCAGCATTTT. Translated, it gives CASSLAGGQPQHF.

The rearrangement uses TRBV9 and TRBJ1-4; 8 bases are shared with TRBD1. This CDR3 has 15 amino acids. V was clipped by 3 bases and J by 12 bases; unmatched bases: 13. Germline loops: CDR1 SGDLS, CDR2 YYNGEE. The CDR3 nucleotides are TGTGCCAGCAGCGCCCCCGGGACAGGTCCTAGGGAACTGTTTTTT. This translates into CASSAPGTGPRELFF.

This clone was seen a few times. The chain uses TRBV21-1 and TRBJ1-6; TRBD1 reflects the table's D call only, with no check against the DNA. TRBV21-1 is a listed pseudogene. The CDR3 extends over 13 amino acids. The CDR3 reads CASSPLYRSPLHF. In DNA, the CDR3 is TGTGCCAGCAGCCCCTTATACAGGTCACCCCTCCACTTT.

V usage is TRBV5-1 and J usage is TRBJ2-3; D not certain. Looked up from germline, CDR1 is SGHRS and CDR2 is YFSETQ. Deletions cut 4 bases from V and 1 base from J, with 7 bases between. The CDR3 has 13 amino acids. CDR3 residues: CASSDARTDTQYF. CDR3 in DNA: TGCGCCAGCAGCGATGCGCGCACAGATACGCAGTATTTT.

The V call is TRBV5-1, the J call TRBJ2-7; D is unresolved. The CDR3 is 14 residues long. V was trimmed by 6 bases and J by 0 bases, leaving 13 bases between them. Germline V CDR1 and CDR2: SGHRS, YFSETQ. CDR3 coding DNA: TGCGCCAGCAAAAGGGATTCCAACTCCTACGAGCAGTACTTC. This translates into CASKRDSNSYEQYF.

V gene TRBV7-2 combines with J gene TRBJ2-7; 7 nucleotides match TRBD1. CDR3 length equals 15 residues. Germline-derived CDR1 and CDR2 are SGHTA and FQGNSA. After removal of 3 bases from V and 1 base from J, the junction contained 6 bases not matched to a gene. This CDR3 is CASSLSGTESYEQYF. The CDR3 bases are TGTGCCAGCAGCTTGTCCGGGACAGAGTCCTACGAGCAGTACTTC. Drawing the rest from reference TRBV7-2 and TRBJ2-7, the complete variable domain is GAGVSQSPSNKVTEKGKDVELRCDPISGHTALYWYRQSLGQGLEFLIYFQGNSAPDKSGLPSDRFSAERTGGSVSTLTIQRTQQEDSAVYLCASSLSGTESYEQYFGPGTRLTVT.

This clone appeared once. This chain uses TRBV5-1 with TRBJ2-1; tentatively, D is TRBD2 (5 bases). V was pared by 5 bases and J by 0 bases, with 9 bases between. Germline V gene data show CDR1 as SGHRS and CDR2 as YFSETQ. CDR3 length: 14 amino acids. In DNA, the CDR3 is TGCGCCAGCAGGGAGGAAAGCTCCTACAATGAGCAGTTCTTC. Translated: CASREESSYNEQFF.

This chain links TRBV19 with TRBJ1-1, with a weak D call TRBD1 (5 bases). With 3 bases removed from V and 1 base from J, the gap between germline ends came to 18 bases. Germline loops: CDR1 LNHDA, CDR2 SQIVND (reference sequence). CDR3 length: 17 amino acids. This CDR3 is CASSIPPGTRPNTEAFF. As DNA, the CDR3 is TGTGCCAGTAGTATCCCGCCAGGGACTCGACCGAACACTGAAGCTTTCTTT. Supplemented by reference TRBV19 and TRBJ1-1, the full variable domain reads DGGITQSPKYLFRKEGQNVTLSCEQNLNHDAMYWYRQDPGQGLRLIYYSQIVNDFQKGDIAEGYSVSREKKESFPLTVTSAQKNPTAFYLCASSIPPGTRPNTEAFFGQGTRLTVV.

This clone has only a few counts. DNA of the CDR3: TGCGCCAGCAGCTTGGCCGTTAGGGTAGCCCGAACCTACGAGCAGTACTTC. Protein product: CASSLAVRVARTYEQYF. This chain connects TRBV5-1 to TRBJ2-7, with unresolved D. This CDR3 comprises 17 residues. The V gene's germline CDR1 is SGHRS and CDR2 YFSETQ. Deletions cut 0 bases from V and 2 bases from J, with 18 bases between.

The chain uses TRBV19 and TRBJ2-1; 7 bases are a match to TRBD2. V dropped 7 bases and J dropped 3; count of bases not matched to a gene: 6. Germline V gene data show CDR1 as LNHDA and CDR2 as SQIVND (reference sequence). The length of the CDR3 is 14 residues. The CDR3 region has the DNA TGTGCCAGTATGCGGGGGATCGACTACAATGAGCAGTTCTTC. It codes for CASMRGIDYNEQFF.

The chain carries TRBV7-2 and TRBJ1-2, with 8 bases identical to TRBD1. Germline loops: CDR1 SGHTA, CDR2 FQGNSA. With 0 bases clipped from V and 3 bases from J, the junction kept 9 bases outside the gene matches. This CDR3 is 17 amino acids long. The CDR3 is CASSLAHGTGLYYGYTF. CDR3 nucleotides: TGTGCCAGCAGCTTAGCGCACGGGACAGGCCTTTACTATGGCTACACCTTC. Full variable domain (rest looked up from reference TRBV7-2 and TRBJ1-2): GAGVSQSPSNKVTEKGKDVELRCDPISGHTALYWYRQSLGQGLEFLIYFQGNSAPDKSGLPSDRFSAERTGGSVSTLTIQRTQQEDSAVYLCASSLAHGTGLYYGYTFGSGTRLTVV.

The chain joins TRBV12-5 to TRBJ1-1; no clear D gene. Looked up from germline, CDR1 is LGHNT and CDR2 is FRNRAP. The CDR3 has 13 amino acids. The V end lost 2 bases, the J end lost 6 bases, and 10 bases lay between the germline ends. This CDR3 is CASGLSGFSEAFF. The CDR3 region has the DNA TGTGCTAGTGGTTTGTCAGGATTTTCTGAAGCTTTCTTT. Full variable domain (missing parts from reference TRBV12-5 and TRBJ1-1): DARVTQTPRHKVTEMGQEVTMRCQPILGHNTVFWYRQTMMQGLELLAYFRNRAPLDDSGMPKDRFSAEMPDATLATLKIQPSEPRDSAVYFCASGLSGFSEAFFGQGTRLTVV.

The chain couples TRBV5-1 to TRBJ2-1; D gene ambiguous. Germline V CDR1 and CDR2: SGHRS, YFSETQ. This CDR3 is built from 14 residues. V was clipped by 0 bases and J by 7 bases, with 11 bases between them. The CDR3 DNA reads as TGCGCCAGCAGCTTGGGGCCTTCTCAGAATGAGCAGTTCTTC. Its translation: CASSLGPSQNEQFF.

The V call is TRBV27, the J call TRBJ2-6; TRBD2 is a possible D gene (6 bases). Between the trimmed V and J ends, which lost 1 base and 2 bases, there was a span of 12 bases. The CDR3 covers 17 residues. Per the germline V gene, CDR1 is MNHEY and CDR2 is SMNVEV (reference sequence). The CDR3 sequence: CASSLFSSGPGANVLTF. DNA for the CDR3: TGTGCCAGCAGTTTATTCTCCAGCGGGCCTGGGGCCAACGTCCTGACTTTC.

This chain links TRBV27 with TRBJ2-7; TRBD2 aligns across 9 bases. With V trimmed by 4 bases and J by 2 bases, 6 bases remained unmatched. Germline V gives CDR1 MNHEY, CDR2 SMNVEV (reference sequence). The CDR3 consists of 15 residues. This CDR3 is CASSSQREAAYEQYF. The CDR3 nucleotides are TGTGCCAGCAGTTCCCAGCGGGAGGCCGCCTACGAGCAGTACTTC.

The chain has TRBV5-4 and TRBJ2-1; TRBD2 might be the D (5 bases). This CDR3 region has 14 residues. Trimming pared 4 bases from V and 6 bases from J, leaving 14 bases between. The V gene's germline CDR1 is SGHNT and CDR2 YYREEE (reference sequence). CDR3 nucleotide sequence: TGTGCCAGCAGCGCGTCGGAGGCGATCAATGAGCAGTTCTTC. Translating it yields CASSASEAINEQFF.